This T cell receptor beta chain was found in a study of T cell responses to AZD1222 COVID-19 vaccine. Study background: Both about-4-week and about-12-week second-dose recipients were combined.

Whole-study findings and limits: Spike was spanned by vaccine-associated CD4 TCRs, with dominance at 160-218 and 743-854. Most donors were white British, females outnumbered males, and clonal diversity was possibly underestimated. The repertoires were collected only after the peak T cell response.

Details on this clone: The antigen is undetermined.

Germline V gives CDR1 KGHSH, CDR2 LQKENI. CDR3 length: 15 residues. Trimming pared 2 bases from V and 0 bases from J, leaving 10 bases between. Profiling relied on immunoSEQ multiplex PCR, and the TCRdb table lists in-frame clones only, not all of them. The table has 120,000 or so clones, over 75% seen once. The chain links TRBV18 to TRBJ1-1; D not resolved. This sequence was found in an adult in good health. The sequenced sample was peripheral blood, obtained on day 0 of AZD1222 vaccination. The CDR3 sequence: CASSPDGRMNTEAFF. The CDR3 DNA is TGTGCCAGCTCACCAGACGGCCGCATGAACACTGAAGCTTTCTTT.